These 14 T cell receptor beta chains were sequenced from one sample in a study of T cell responses to AZD1222 COVID-19 vaccine (dated by TCRdb to the early 2020s). Libraries came from the immunoSEQ multiplex PCR assay. TCRdb provides this immuneACCESS table in a form limited to in-frame rearrangements. Some clones are lacking; in checked studies, under half of them reflect an unresolved V gene, and why the rest are absent is not known. This sample comprises 150,000 or so clones, 90% of them detected only once. The ten largest account for 5% to 6.5% of the sample. Interpreted using the paper, the time point label stands for: about 28 days (+/-7) after the second vaccine dose. Specimen: peripheral blood, collected 28 days after the second AZD1222 dose. Source of these receptors: an adult who received the AZD1222 COVID-19 vaccine.

The chain links TRBV29-1 to TRBJ2-5; the D gene is possibly TRBD2 (5 bases). Between the trimmed V and J ends, which lost 2 bases and 5 bases, there was a span of 12 bases. This CDR3 contains 13 residues. The germline CDR1 and CDR2 sequences are SQVTM and ANQGSEA. The CDR3 nucleotides are TGCAGCGTTGAAAGGCAGCGCGGGGAGACCCAGTACTTC. Translation: CSVERQRGETQYF.

This chain uses TRBV4-2 with TRBJ2-4; TRBD2 aligns across 12 bases. Germline assignment: CDR1 LGHNA and CDR2 YNFKEQ. The CDR3 spans 19 residues. V shed 0 bases, J shed 1 base, and the junction held 7 bases outside the gene matches. The CDR3 DNA is TGTGCCAGCAGCCAAGATTCCGGACTAGCGGGATCCGCCAAAAACATTCAGTACTTC. Protein product: CASSQDSGLAGSAKNIQYF.

This chain joins TRBV3-1 (or the pseudogene TRBV3-2) and TRBJ1-2; D not certain. Trimming left V 4 bases short and J 8 bases short, with 20 bases between. CDR3 length: 15 residues. Germline V lookup: CDR1 LGHDT, CDR2 YNNKEL (reference sequence). The CDR3 DNA reads TGTGCCAGCAGCCCCCTTTCAAGGGATATAAAGGGCTACACCTTC. This gives the protein CASSPLSRDIKGYTF.

The J gene is TRBJ2-7, the V gene TRBV12-3 or TRBV12-4; 8 nucleotides line up with TRBD1. Germline trimming cut 3 bases from V and 5 bases from J; bases unmatched to any gene: 3. The CDR3 totals 13 residues. CDR3 coding DNA: TGTGCCAGCAGTTTCTCACAGGGGGACGAGCAGTACTTC. It specifies CASSFSQGDEQYF.

This chain links TRBV25-1 with TRBJ1-2, with a weak D call TRBD1 (5 bases). This CDR3 is built from 17 residues. With 1 base removed from V and 4 bases from J, the gap between germline ends came to 19 bases. Germline V gene sequence: CDR1 MGHDK, CDR2 SYGVNS. The CDR3 DNA follows: TGTGCCAGCAGTGAATCGGCGGGGGGTGGTTTTATCTATGGCTACACCTTC. Translation: CASSESAGGGFIYGYTF.

The chain has TRBV29-1 and TRBJ1-5; tentatively, D is TRBD1 (5 bases). This CDR3 comprises 14 residues. The germline CDR1 and CDR2 sequences are SQVTM and ANQGSEA. The germline V and J ends were trimmed by 4 bases and 4 bases, with 14 bases remaining between them. The CDR3 spells CSVAVGAGNQPQHF. DNA for the CDR3: TGCAGCGTTGCTGTAGGGGCTGGGAATCAGCCCCAGCATTTT. Full variable domain (rest looked up from reference TRBV29-1 and TRBJ1-5): SAVISQKPSRDICQRGTSLTIQCQVDSQVTMMFWYRQQPGQSLTLIATANQGSEATYESGFVIDKFPISRPNLTFSTLTVSNMSPEDSSIYLCSVAVGAGNQPQHFGDGTRLSIL.

The gene calls are TRBV19 and TRBJ1-2; TRBD1 agrees at 8 bases. Germline V gives CDR1 LNHDA, CDR2 SQIVND (reference sequence). V lost 6 bases and J lost 4; bases outside the gene matches: 7. The CDR3 loop spans 14 amino acids. CDR3 bases: TGTGCCAGTAGCCTACAGGGGGAATTCTATGGCTACACCTTC. Translating it yields CASSLQGEFYGYTF.

V and J are TRBV10-3 and TRBJ1-4; D is unclear. Looked up from germline, CDR1 is ENHRY and CDR2 is SYGVKD. The CDR3 is 14 amino acids. Trimming pared 3 bases from V and 10 bases from J, leaving 15 bases between. As DNA, the CDR3 is TGTGCCATCAGTGATACCTCCAAGGCGGGAAAACTGTTTTTT. Protein: CAISDTSKAGKLFF.

This chain joins TRBV11-1 and TRBJ1-2; weak D call: TRBD1 (5 bases). The CDR3 runs 15 residues. Trimming cost V 4 bases and J 2 bases, with 14 bases left between them. Per the germline V gene, CDR1 is SGHAT and CDR2 is FQDESV (reference sequence). DNA of the CDR3: TGTGCCAGCAGCTCGGTTTCTTCAGGGAACTATGGCTACACCTTC. Protein sequence: CASSSVSSGNYGYTF.

The chain employs TRBV6-5 and TRBJ2-3; a weak D match, TRBD2 (5 bases). Trimming took 7 bases from V and 4 from J, leaving 12 bases between them. CDR1 MNHEY and CDR2 SVGAGI come from the germline V gene. The CDR3 extends over 13 amino acids. The CDR3 nucleotides read TGTGCCAGCAATCGTCTAGCCGCAGATACGCAGTATTTT. Translation: CASNRLAADTQYF.

The rearrangement joins TRBV2 to TRBJ1-6; D unresolved. This CDR3 is 13 amino acids long. The ends were cut back, 8 bases at V and 4 bases at J, with 9 bases in the middle. CDR1 SNHLY and CDR2 FYNNEI come from the germline V gene. The CDR3 spells CASSGDYNSPLHF. The CDR3 DNA reads TGTGCCAGCTCCGGAGATTATAATTCACCCCTCCACTTT.

The chain couples TRBV2 to TRBJ1-6; D perhaps matches TRBD1 (5 bases). Looked up from germline, CDR1 is SNHLY and CDR2 is FYNNEI. With 7 bases removed from V and 0 bases from J, the gap between germline ends came to 13 bases. The CDR3 is 16 amino acids. The CDR3 bases are TGTGCCAGCATGACCAGGGCAAGCTCCTATAATTCACCCCTCCACTTT. As protein: CASMTRASSYNSPLHF.

The chain carries TRBV19 and TRBJ1-1; D perhaps matches TRBD1 (5 bases). The V end was cut by 6 bases, the J end by 7 bases, with 15 bases between. This CDR3 contains 13 residues. Germline loops: CDR1 LNHDA, CDR2 SQIVND (reference sequence). CDR3 nucleotides: TGTGCCAGTAGCAAAAGGGGCGGAGGTGAAGCTTTCTTT. Amino acid sequence: CASSKRGGGEAFF.

The chain links TRBV28 to TRBJ2-6, with D possibly being TRBD1 (5 bases). Germline V lookup: CDR1 MDHEN, CDR2 SYDVKM. The CDR3 has 16 amino acids. V shed 2 bases and J shed 3 bases, with 11 bases lying between them. The CDR3 protein is CASSLIGASGANVLTF. The CDR3 nucleotides are TGTGCCAGCAGTTTAATTGGGGCTAGTGGGGCCAACGTCCTGACTTTC. The full variable domain, in which reference TRBV28 and TRBJ2-6 provide the parts outside the CDR3, is DVKVTQSSRYLVKRTGEKVFLECVQDMDHENMFWYRQDPGLGLRLIYFSYDVKMKEKGDIPEGYSVSREKKERFSLILESASTNQTSMYLCASSLIGASGANVLTFGAGSRLTVL.